These 5 T cell receptor beta chains were all obtained from the same sample, sequenced in a study of cytomegalovirus exposure and HLA in healthy donors. PCR employed 60 Vbeta and 13 Jbeta primers. Method: immunoSEQ multiplex PCR; TCRdb's copy keeps in-frame clones and lacks some. The table lists some 140,000 clones. What was sequenced was PBMCs. The receptors were gathered from a woman in her thirties or forties in good health and CMV-seronegative.

This chain uses TRBV7-9 with TRBJ2-1; D perhaps matches TRBD1 (6 bases). Looked up from germline, CDR1 is SEHNR and CDR2 is FQNEAQ (reference sequence). The V end lost 3 bases, the J end lost 4 bases, and 10 bases lay between the germline ends. The CDR3 loop spans 14 amino acids. The CDR3 sequence: CASSLGQLYNEQFF. The CDR3 coding sequence is TGTGCCAGCAGCTTGGGACAACTGTACAATGAGCAGTTCTTC.

Notes on this clone: Other DNA sequences in the sample encode the same CDR3. The gene calls are TRBV7-9 and TRBJ1-1; possible D gene TRBD1, 5 bases. CDR3 length: 13 amino acids. The ends were cut back, 2 bases at V and 1 base at J, with 5 bases in the middle. Germline CDR1 is SEHNR and CDR2 is FQNEAQ (reference sequence). The CDR3 sequence is CASSLTGNTEAFF. The CDR3, as DNA: TGTGCCAGCAGCTTAACAGGGAACACTGAAGCTTTCTTT.

V gene TRBV4-1 combines with J gene TRBJ2-7; 7 nucleotides match TRBD2. CDR1 is MGHRA, CDR2 YSYEKL, per germline. V lost 4 bases and J lost 2; bases outside the gene matches: 2. CDR3 length: 13 residues. CDR3 loop: CASSLRGAYEQYF. For the CDR3, the DNA is TGCGCCAGCAGCCTCCGGGGGGCCTACGAGCAGTACTTC.

V gene TRBV6-1 combines with J gene TRBJ2-7; perhaps TRBD1 as D (5 bases). The V gene lost 4 bases and the J gene lost 2 bases, with 12 bases spanning the gap. Germline values: CDR1 MNHNS, CDR2 SASEGT. This CDR3 contains 14 residues. The CDR3 bases are TGTGCCAGCAGTGGAAGGGGTGGAACCTACGAGCAGTACTTC. It yields the protein CASSGRGGTYEQYF.

The J gene is TRBJ2-5, the V gene TRBV7-3; 9 nucleotides line up with TRBD2. Germline V gives CDR1 SGHTA, CDR2 FQGTGA. V shed 2 bases, J shed 5 bases, and the junction held 3 bases outside the gene matches. The CDR3 has 14 residues. This CDR3 is CASSLAGGPETQYF. CDR3 coding DNA: TGTGCCAGCAGCTTAGCGGGGGGGCCGGAGACCCAGTACTTC.